This TCR beta chain was sequenced in a study of T cell responses to AZD1222 COVID-19 vaccine. The study, taken as a whole, reports: Regions 160-218 and 743-854 dominated among vaccine-associated CD4 TCRs spanning spike.

The V end was cut by 8 bases, the J end by 0 bases, with 14 bases between. Germline values: CDR1 SNHLY, CDR2 FYNNEI. CDR3 length: 15 residues. Clones were read by immunoSEQ multiplex PCR, and TCRdb kept only the in-frame ones, dropping some. The sample carries roughly 190,000 clones, roughly 92% recorded once. A word on this clone: As yet, its antigen is unknown.

The source is an adult who received the MenACWY meningococcal vaccine as a control. The genes are TRBV2 and TRBJ2-4; possibly TRBD1 for D (6 bases). The sequencing used peripheral blood, collected 28 days after the second dose of the MenACWY control vaccine. The CDR3 coding sequence is TGTGCCAGCGGCTTACAGGGCCTAGCCAAAAACATTCAGTACTTC. It specifies CASGLQGLAKNIQYF.